The next 17 T cell receptor beta chains were all read from a single sample in a study of blood T cell repertoires in COVID-19. Profiling relied on immunoSEQ multiplex PCR, and the TCRdb table lists in-frame clones only, not all of them. Of 200,000 to 250,000 clones in the sample, around nine tenths were seen once. Source material: peripheral blood. All receptors come from a man aged 55 to 70 with acute or convalescent COVID-19.

This clone was detected only once. The chain links TRBV9 to TRBJ2-2, with 11 positions matching TRBD1. The V and J ends lost 3 bases and 5 bases, in that order; junction bases with no gene match: 6. The CDR3 spans 16 residues. The germline V gene has CDR1 SGDLS and CDR2 YYNGEE. CDR3 bases: TGTGCCAGCAGCGGATCGGACAGGGGGCGTACCGGGGAGCTGTTTTTT. Translated: CASSGSDRGRTGELFF.

The genes are TRBV7-2 and TRBJ2-5, with 14 bases that match TRBD2. The length of the CDR3 is 17 residues. Looked up from germline, CDR1 is SGHTA and CDR2 is FQGNSA. Unmatched junction bases numbered 7, after V lost 2 bases and J lost 5 bases. The CDR3, as DNA: TGTGCCAGCAGCTTAACCGGACTAGCGGGGGGAGGGGAGACCCAGTACTTC. Translated: CASSLTGLAGGGETQYF.

Only one count was recorded for this clone. The CDR3 DNA follows: TGCGCCAGCCGGCTAGCGGGGGGGCCCGGCACAGATACGCAGTATTTT. Translating gives CASRLAGGPGTDTQYF. The V and J genes are TRBV5-1 and TRBJ2-3, with 12 bases matching TRBD2. The V segment lost 7 bases and the J segment 1 base; nucleotides outside the gene matches: 7. The CDR3 consists of 16 residues. Germline V gene data show CDR1 as SGHRS and CDR2 as YFSETQ.

The J gene is TRBJ2-7, the V gene TRBV6-5; 11 positions match TRBD2. CDR3 length: 15 residues. J lost 4 bases, V lost 6 bases, and 8 bases had no gene match. Germline V lookup: CDR1 MNHEY, CDR2 SVGAGI. CDR3 nucleotides: TGTGCCAGCAGCTCCGGGACTAGCGGCACTTACGAGCAGTACTTC. Translated, it gives CASSSGTSGTYEQYF.

This clone occurred once. This chain joins TRBV5-1 and TRBJ2-7, with D possibly TRBD2 on 6 matching bases. The germline V and J ends were trimmed by 3 bases and 6 bases, with 16 bases remaining between them. The CDR3 runs to 14 residues. Per germline, CDR1 SGHRS and CDR2 YFSETQ. The CDR3 DNA follows: TGCGCCAGCAGCTCCACGGTACTAGCACGCGAGCAGTACTTC. It translates to CASSSTVLAREQYF.

V usage is TRBV10-3 and J usage is TRBJ2-1, with TRBD2 identical over 10 bases. J gave up 4 bases and V 7 bases, and 10 bases lay outside the gene matches. This CDR3 region has 16 residues. Germline V CDR1 and CDR2: ENHRY, SYGVKD. The CDR3: CAITRGELAGYNEQFF. The DNA of the CDR3 is TGTGCCATCACCCGAGGGGAACTAGCGGGATACAATGAGCAGTTCTTC.

CDR3 sequence: CASSYGGQETQYF. CDR3 DNA: TGTGCCAGCTCCTATGGAGGCCAAGAGACCCAGTACTTC. This chain links TRBV9 with TRBJ2-5; possible D gene TRBD2, 5 bases. Trimming removed 7 bases from V and 1 base from J, with 11 bases in between. This CDR3 has 13 residues. Germline CDR1 SGDLS, CDR2 YYNGEE. The full variable domain, with the rest looked up from reference TRBV9 and TRBJ2-5, is DSGVTQTPKHLITATGQRVTLRCSPRSGDLSVYWYQQSLDQGLQFLIQYYNGEERAKGNILERFSAQQFPDLHSELNLSSLELGDSALYFCASSYGGQETQYFGPGTRLLVL.

The gene calls are TRBV28 and TRBJ1-1; D not resolved. Germline V gene data show CDR1 as MDHEN and CDR2 as SYDVKM. Trimming pared 3 bases from V and 1 base from J, leaving 12 bases between. The CDR3 sequence is 15 residues long. The CDR3 region has the DNA TGTGCCAGCAGTTTGAACGGGTCCCCGAACACTGAAGCTTTCTTT. Amino acid sequence: CASSLNGSPNTEAFF.

This clone appeared a single time. The chain has TRBV10-3 and TRBJ2-3; TRBD2 is a possible D gene (7 bases). V dropped 7 bases and J dropped 3 bases, with 11 bases sitting between them. The CDR3 has 13 amino acids. CDR1 is ENHRY and CDR2 is SYGVKD in the germline V gene. CDR3 protein: CAIKEGGTDTQYF. The DNA for the CDR3 is TGTGCCATCAAGGAGGGGGGGACAGATACGCAGTATTTT.

V usage is TRBV5-1 and J usage is TRBJ2-7, with a weak D call TRBD2 (6 bases). V dropped 4 bases and J dropped 3 bases, with 14 bases sitting between them. Germline lookup yields CDR1 SGHRS and CDR2 YFSETQ. The CDR3 loop spans 14 amino acids. CDR3 sequence (DNA): TGCGCCAGCAGCGGCGGGGTTGGGAACTACGAGCAGTACTTC. It yields the protein CASSGGVGNYEQYF.

The DNA for the CDR3 is TGTGCCAGCAGACCCCGGGGCACAGATACGCAGTATTTT. The encoded protein is CASRPRGTDTQYF. V is TRBV12-3 or TRBV12-4 and J is TRBJ2-3; D is undetermined. V lost 6 bases, J lost 1 base, and 8 bases lay in between. The CDR3 is 13 residues long.

The chain couples TRBV2 to TRBJ1-1; 9 positions match TRBD1. Trimming took 4 bases from V and 3 from J; bases not matched to a gene: 3. This CDR3 is built from 14 residues. Germline V gene sequence: CDR1 SNHLY, CDR2 FYNNEI. As DNA, the CDR3 is TGTGCCAGCAGTGTTTGGGACAGGGACACTGAAGCTTTCTTT. Amino acids: CASSVWDRDTEAFF.

The chain is built from TRBV7-9 and TRBJ2-7, with D perhaps matching TRBD2 (5 bases). The CDR3 has 15 residues. Germline-derived CDR1 and CDR2 are SEHNR and FQNEAQ (reference sequence). V was shortened by 1 base and J by 1 base, with 11 bases between the two germline ends. The CDR3 is CASSLGGESSYEQYF. The CDR3 region has the DNA TGTGCCAGCAGCTTAGGGGGAGAAAGTTCCTACGAGCAGTACTTC. Using reference TRBV7-9 and TRBJ2-7 for the parts outside the CDR3, the full variable domain is DTGVSQNPRHKITKRGQNVTFRCDPISEHNRLYWYRQTLGQGPEFLTYFQNEAQLEKSRLLSDRFSAERPKGSFSTLEIQRTEQGDSAMYLCASSLGGESSYEQYFGPGTRLTVT.

The chain links TRBV9 to TRBJ2-1; TRBD2 agrees at 7 bases. The CDR3 length is 14 residues. J gave up 7 bases and V 4 bases, and 8 bases lay outside the gene matches. The germline V gene has CDR1 SGDLS and CDR2 YYNGEE. In DNA, the CDR3 is TGTGCCAGCAGCCCGCCGGGGGGAGGGAATGAGCAGTTCTTC. Its translation: CASSPPGGGNEQFF.

The chain employs TRBV9 and TRBJ2-5, with a possible D match to TRBD2 (6 bases). CDR1 and CDR2 from the germline V gene are SGDLS and YYNGEE. This CDR3 has 17 residues. The V end was cut by 3 bases, the J end by 1 base, with 19 bases between. CDR3 coding DNA: TGTGCCAGCAGCGCCCCTGGGGGGTCTTGGGGCCAAGAGACCCAGTACTTC. Its translation is CASSAPGGSWGQETQYF.

This clone was seen a single time. The chain's CDR3 is CATSRGGGASLETQYF. The CDR3 nucleotides are TGTGCCACCAGCAGAGGCGGCGGGGCGTCTCTTGAGACCCAGTACTTC. The chain has TRBV15 and TRBJ2-5, with D maybe TRBD2 (6 bases). The ends were cut back, 1 base at V and 5 bases at J, with 17 bases in the middle. The CDR3 spans 16 residues. CDR1 and CDR2 (germline): LNHNV, YYDKDF (reference sequence).

The chain employs TRBV6-1 and TRBJ2-3; 11 bases map to TRBD2. V lost 2 bases, J lost 13 bases, and 14 bases stayed unmatched. CDR1 is MNHNS, CDR2 SASEGT, per germline. The CDR3 consists of 16 residues. CDR3 DNA sequence: TGTGCCAGCAGTGAAAGCCTCGGGCTAGCGGGGGGACAGAAGTATTTT. This codes for CASSESLGLAGGQKYF.